The 20 T cell receptor beta chains presented below share a single source sample, sequenced in a study of shared clonotypes between healthy human individuals. The table came from immunoSEQ multiplex PCR; TCRdb's copy has only in-frame clones and leaves some out. The data hold some 490,000 clones, with 60% to 80% observed a single time. The sample consisted of PBMCs. These TCRs come from a woman in her thirties or forties in good health. Some clones in this sample may be carry-over from other donors' samples.

The genes are TRBV5-5 and TRBJ2-1; 11 bases match TRBD2. After removal of 6 bases from V and 10 bases from J, the junction contained 15 bases not matched to a gene. Germline CDR1 and CDR2: SGHKS and YYEKEE (reference sequence). The CDR3 extends over 16 amino acids. CDR3 DNA sequence: TGTGCCAGCACCTCCCAATCGGTAGCGGGAGGGCTGGAGCAGTTCTTC. Translation: CASTSQSVAGGLEQFF. The complete variable domain, with remaining parts taken from reference TRBV5-5 and TRBJ2-1, reads DAGVTQSPTHLIKTRGQQVTLRCSPISGHKSVSWYQQVLGQGPQFIFQYYEKEERGRGNFPDRFSARQFPNYSSELNVNALLLGDSALYLCASTSQSVAGGLEQFFGPGTRLTVL.

The chain recombines TRBV9 with TRBJ2-2; no definite D call. Germline CDR1 reads SGDLS; CDR2 reads YYNGEE. This CDR3 has 15 residues. V was trimmed by 1 base and J by 1 base, leaving 8 bases between them. CDR3 coding DNA: TGTGCCAGCAGCGTACTGCCCGGGAACACCGGGGAGCTGTTTTTT. This codes for CASSVLPGNTGELFF.

The V gene is TRBV5-6, the J gene TRBJ1-1, with 8 bases identical to TRBD1. Per germline, CDR1 SGHDT and CDR2 YYEEEE. The CDR3 sequence is 15 residues long. Trimming took 2 bases from V and 3 from J; bases not matched to a gene: 6. Here the CDR3 reads CASSFMDRVYTEAFF. The CDR3 DNA reads TGTGCCAGCAGCTTTATGGACAGGGTTTACACTGAAGCTTTCTTT.

This sequence joins TRBV5-1 and TRBJ2-5; D gene ambiguous. This CDR3 is 14 amino acids long. Germline CDR1 reads SGHRS; CDR2 reads YFSETQ. The V end lost 0 bases, the J end lost 4 bases, and 10 bases lay between the germline ends. The CDR3, as DNA: TGCGCCAGCAGCTTGGGGCTAGACCGAGAGACCCAGTACTTC. It codes for CASSLGLDRETQYF.

The chain joins TRBV5-5 to TRBJ1-2, with TRBD1 matching over 9 bases. J gave up 3 bases and V 4 bases, and 4 bases lay outside the gene matches. Germline assignment: CDR1 SGHKS and CDR2 YYEKEE (reference sequence). CDR3 length: 14 amino acids. This CDR3 reads CASSRQGEDYGYTF. For the CDR3, the DNA is TGTGCCAGCAGCCGACAGGGGGAAGACTATGGCTACACCTTC.

This clone was seen a few times. Other DNA sequences from this sample encode an identical CDR3 as well. The chain has TRBV29-1 and TRBJ2-3; 14 bases are shared with TRBD2. The junction had 5 bases not matched to a gene; V was cut back by 5 bases and J by 4 bases. Germline CDR1 reads SQVTM; CDR2 reads ANQGSEA. There are 15 residues in the CDR3. CDR3 sequence reads: CSVLGLAGEPDTQYF. The CDR3 coding sequence is TGCAGCGTTTTGGGACTAGCGGGAGAGCCAGATACGCAGTATTTT.

The sample holds one count of this clone. V and J are TRBV9 and TRBJ2-5; tentatively, D is TRBD1 (7 bases). Trimming left V 0 bases short and J 6 bases short, with 18 bases between. The germline V gene encodes CDR1 SGDLS and CDR2 YYNGEE. This CDR3 has 16 amino acids. CDR3 bases: TGTGCCAGCAGCGTAGGCCCCACAGGGGAGGTAAAGACCCAGTACTTC. Protein: CASSVGPTGEVKTQYF.

As to this clone: This CDR3 is also generated by other DNA sequences in the sample. This chain links TRBV7-3 with TRBJ2-6; TRBD2 might be the D (5 bases). Trimming pared 4 bases from V and 1 base from J, leaving 8 bases between. This CDR3 region has 15 residues. Germline V lookup: CDR1 SGHTA, CDR2 FQGTGA. CDR3 DNA: TGTGCCAGCAGCTCACGCGGGTCTGGGGCCAACGTCCTGACTTTC. This encodes CASSSRGSGANVLTF.

The chain carries TRBV18 and TRBJ2-5; tentatively, D is TRBD2 (5 bases). Between the trimmed V and J ends, which lost 3 bases and 1 base, there was a span of 12 bases. The CDR3 spans 15 residues. In germline, CDR1 is KGHSH, CDR2 LQKENI. The CDR3 loop reads CASSPRESPQETQYF. The CDR3 DNA reads as TGTGCCAGCTCACCTAGGGAGAGCCCCCAAGAGACCCAGTACTTC.

This chain joins TRBV10-2 and TRBJ1-5; possible D gene TRBD1, 5 bases. V was shortened by 0 bases and J by 6 bases, with 9 bases between the two germline ends. The V gene's germline CDR1 is WSHSY and CDR2 SAAADI. The CDR3 runs to 14 residues. The CDR3 spells CASSESGVAQPQHF. For the CDR3, the DNA is TGCGCCAGCAGTGAGTCGGGGGTGGCTCAGCCCCAGCATTTT.

V gene TRBV28 combines with J gene TRBJ2-2; TRBD2 aligns across 12 bases. The CDR3 spans 18 residues. V trimming: 4 bases; J trimming: 4 bases; junction bases outside the gene matches: 10. The germline V gene encodes CDR1 MDHEN and CDR2 SYDVKM. CDR3 protein: CASSSSQTSGSFTGELFF. The CDR3 bases are TGTGCCAGCAGTTCATCTCAGACTAGCGGGAGTTTCACCGGGGAGCTGTTTTTT.

The chain is built from TRBV5-1 and TRBJ2-7; 14 bases line up with TRBD2. The ends lost 5 bases at V and 3 bases at J; junction bases unmatched: 28. The length of the CDR3 is 23 residues. Germline loops: CDR1 SGHRS, CDR2 YFSETQ. The CDR3 sequence is CASSPLERSRGTSGSRWGYEQYF. DNA of the CDR3: TGCGCCAGCAGTCCCCTGGAGCGATCTCGGGGGACTAGCGGGAGTAGGTGGGGCTACGAGCAGTACTTC.

This rearrangement joins TRBV18 to TRBJ2-7; D gene uncertain. The CDR3 has 13 amino acids. Germline loops: CDR1 KGHSH, CDR2 LQKENI. V was cut by 1 base and J by 2 bases, with 6 bases left in between. The CDR3: CASSPLGTYEQYF. The CDR3 DNA reads as TGTGCCAGCTCACCACTGGGAACCTACGAGCAGTACTTC.

This chain connects TRBV11-2 to TRBJ2-1, with TRBD2 as a possible D gene (6 bases). Germline CDR1 and CDR2: SGHAT and FQNNGV. Between the trimmed V and J ends, which lost 2 bases and 5 bases, there was a span of 10 bases. The CDR3 is made up of 14 amino acids. The CDR3 DNA sequence: TGTGCCAGCAGCTTATGGCGGGGTCACAATGAGCAGTTCTTC. This gives the protein CASSLWRGHNEQFF.

The rearrangement links TRBV18 to TRBJ2-7; D may be TRBD1 or TRBD2 (5 bases each). The CDR3 has 16 amino acids. Germline loops: CDR1 KGHSH, CDR2 LQKENI. V lost 3 bases, J lost 0 bases, and 15 bases lay in between. CDR3 bases: TGTGCCAGCTCACCTTTTGGGGGAACGTCCTCCTACGAGCAGTACTTC. Translating it yields CASSPFGGTSSYEQYF.

The chain combines TRBV6-1 with TRBJ1-5; no firm D call. The CDR3 totals 13 residues. CDR1 MNHNS and CDR2 SASEGT come from the germline V gene. V was trimmed by 6 bases and J by 5 bases, leaving 11 bases between them. The CDR3 sequence is CASSLEGDQPQHF. In DNA, the CDR3 is TGTGCCAGCAGCCTTGAGGGAGATCAGCCCCAGCATTTT.

This sequence joins TRBV5-6 and TRBJ1-2, with TRBD1 matching over 7 bases. V gave up 4 bases and J gave up 4 bases; unmatched junction bases: 19. The CDR3 has 18 amino acids. Looked up from germline, CDR1 is SGHDT and CDR2 is YYEEEE. CDR3 nucleotides: TGTGCCAGCAGCCACGCCACCCCTGACAGGGTTCCTGGCTATGGCTACACCTTC. Amino acids: CASSHATPDRVPGYGYTF.

The DNA of the CDR3 is TGTGCCAGCAGAGGACTAGCGGGAGGGCCCCAAGAGACCCAGTACTTC. Translation: CASRGLAGGPQETQYF. The gene calls are TRBV28 and TRBJ2-5, with 15 bases that match TRBD2. The CDR3 sequence is 16 residues long. Losses at the gene ends were 6 bases for V and 1 base for J; bases not matched to a gene: 3. CDR1 and CDR2 (germline): MDHEN, SYDVKM.

The table lists this clone with a count of one. Since no conserved phenylalanine or tryptophan closes the CDR3, a read error is the likely cause. The chain uses TRBV30 and TRBJ2-7, with 8 bases fitting TRBD1. The germline V gene encodes CDR1 GTSNPN and CDR2 SVGIG (reference sequence). The CDR3 extends over 14 amino acids. V lost 3 bases to trimming and J lost 6 bases; unmatched junction nucleotides: 10. The CDR3, as DNA: TGTGCCTGGAGGGGTCCTCCAGGGGGCCGCGAGCAGTACTCC. This sequence encodes CAWRGPPGGREQYS.

The sample holds a few counts of this clone. The V gene is TRBV7-2, the J gene TRBJ2-1, with 11 bases lining up with TRBD2. This CDR3 has 16 residues. Germline V gene lookup returns CDR1 SGHTA and CDR2 FQGNSA. With 2 bases clipped from V and 5 bases from J, the junction kept 5 bases outside the gene matches. CDR3 loop: CASSLFSGLADNEQFF. CDR3 DNA: TGTGCCAGCAGCTTATTCTCGGGACTAGCGGACAATGAGCAGTTCTTC.